Shown below are 10 T cell receptor beta chains from a single sample sequenced in a study of beta chain features in type 1 diabetes. Expressed TCRB transcripts were sequenced because the entire RNA isolate underwent reverse transcription. The protocol was immunoSEQ multiplex PCR, while the TCRdb copy is restricted to in-frame clones and leaves out a portion. Of approximately 170,000 clones listed, roughly 60% are singletons. Antigens for these TCRs are unknown. Study conclusions and caveats: There was a moderate but significant shortening of TCRB CDR3s in all four CD4+ subsets of Type 1 diabetes patients.

The sample was naive CD4+ T cells from blood. Source of these receptors: a man aged 25 to 40 with type 1 diabetes.

This rearrangement joins TRBV10-3 to TRBJ2-5, with 8 bases fitting TRBD1. The V gene end was trimmed by 4 bases and the J gene end by 2 bases; junction bases not matched to a gene: 6. The CDR3 has 15 residues. Germline CDR1 is ENHRY and CDR2 is SYGVKD. The CDR3: CAISGPGQEQETQYF. CDR3 DNA sequence: TGTGCCATCAGTGGCCCGGGACAGGAACAAGAGACCCAGTACTTC.

The chain is built from TRBV5-6 and TRBJ2-7; TRBD1 agrees at 7 bases. The CDR3 loop spans 13 amino acids. With 4 bases clipped from V and 6 bases from J, the junction kept 7 bases outside the gene matches. Per the germline V gene, CDR1 is SGHDT and CDR2 is YYEEEE. CDR3 residues: CASSTRQGREQYF. DNA of the CDR3: TGTGCCAGCAGCACGCGACAGGGCCGCGAGCAGTACTTC.

In nucleotides, the CDR3 is TGTGCCAGCTCCCGGGTCGTCGCTGAGACCCAGTACTTC. Protein: CASSRVVAETQYF. The chain couples TRBV27 to TRBJ2-5; no clear D. Deletions cut 8 bases from V and 5 bases from J, with 15 bases between. CDR1 is MNHEY and CDR2 is SMNVEV in the germline V gene (reference sequence). The CDR3 is made up of 13 amino acids.

The J gene is TRBJ2-2, the V gene TRBV2; no firm D call. This CDR3 comprises 13 residues. Trimming left V 1 base short and J 5 bases short, with 5 bases between. The germline gives CDR1 SNHLY, CDR2 FYNNEI. CDR3 region: CASSEEGTGELFF. The CDR3 DNA sequence: TGTGCCAGCAGTGAAGAGGGAACCGGGGAGCTGTTTTTT. Combining the CDR3 with reference TRBV2 and TRBJ2-2 gives the whole variable domain EPEVTQTPSHQVTQMGQEVILRCVPISNHLYFYWYRQILGQKVEFLVSFYNNEISEKSEIFDDQFSVERPDGSNFTLKIRSTKLEDSAMYFCASSEEGTGELFFGEGSRLTVL.

The chain couples TRBV27 to TRBJ2-1, with 12 positions matching TRBD2. Trimming removed 1 base from V and 13 bases from J; junction bases left unmatched: 8. This CDR3 is 15 amino acids long. The V gene's germline CDR1 is MNHEY and CDR2 SMNVEV (reference sequence). The CDR3: CASSLLTSGGSLQFF. DNA of the CDR3: TGTGCCAGCAGTTTATTGACTAGCGGGGGTTCCTTACAGTTCTTC.

The chain couples TRBV27 to TRBJ2-5; the D call may be TRBD1 or TRBD2 (5 bases each). CDR3 size: 15 residues. Trimming stripped 5 bases from V and 3 bases from J, with 16 bases between. Germline V gene lookup returns CDR1 MNHEY and CDR2 SMNVEV (reference sequence). CDR3 nucleotides: TGTGCCAGCAGTCCTACCTGGGGGTTGGAAGAGACCCAGTACTTC. Translating gives CASSPTWGLEETQYF.

In its sample, this clone was seen a few times. The chain employs TRBV29-1 and TRBJ2-7; D is undetermined. Germline V gene data show CDR1 as SQVTM and CDR2 as ANQGSEA. V gave up 4 bases and J gave up 2 bases, with 9 bases separating them. CDR3 length: 12 amino acids. Here the CDR3 reads CSVAWNPYEQYF. The CDR3, as DNA: TGCAGCGTTGCCTGGAACCCCTACGAGCAGTACTTC.

The chain recombines TRBV30 with TRBJ1-1; 7 bases match TRBD1. The CDR3 contains 11 residues. V shed 7 bases, J shed 4 bases, and the junction held 3 bases outside the gene matches. Germline V gene data show CDR1 as GTSNPN and CDR2 as SVGIG (reference sequence). CDR3 region: CASDRVTEAFF. The CDR3, as DNA: TGTGCCTCCGACAGGGTCACTGAAGCTTTCTTT.

A single count supports this clone. The CDR3 nucleotides read TGCAGTGCTAGTGTCGCAGATACGCAGTATTTT. Protein sequence: CSASVADTQYF. The gene calls are TRBV20-1 and TRBJ2-3; no clear D gene. The germline V gene encodes CDR1 DFQATT and CDR2 SNEGSKA (reference sequence). The CDR3 is made up of 11 amino acids. V was clipped by 3 bases and J by 4 bases, with 5 bases between them.

The chain links TRBV9 to TRBJ1-1; D perhaps matches TRBD1 (6 bases). Germline V gene data show CDR1 as SGDLS and CDR2 as YYNGEE. V dropped 0 bases and J dropped 3 bases, with 15 bases sitting between them. CDR3 length: 16 amino acids. The CDR3 sequence is CASSVGLTGHYTEAFF. CDR3 coding DNA: TGTGCCAGCAGCGTAGGGTTAACAGGGCACTACACTGAAGCTTTCTTT.